One and the same sample provided the 6 T cell receptor beta chains below, sequenced in a study of identical twins. Via MiXCR, TCRdb re-called the 5' RACE reads, giving one row per CDR3 protein. The sample has approximately 500,000 distinct CDR3 sequences, 20% to 25% seen once. In addition, the sample was reused for a study of T cells expressing NK-cell markers.

Sequences were obtained from CD4+ T cells sorted from blood. The receptors shown here come from a young woman in good health.

The table lists this clonotype with many counts. This chain connects TRBV7-2 to TRBJ2-1; D could derive from TRBD1 or TRBD2 (5 bases each). Germline V gene sequence: CDR1 SGHTA, CDR2 FQGNSA. The CDR3 consists of 15 residues. The V end lost 0 bases, the J end lost 2 bases, and 8 bases lay between the germline ends. CDR3 residues: CASSLAGTPYNEQFF. The CDR3 nucleotides are TGTGCCAGCAGCTTAGCAGGGACCCCCTACAATGAGCAGTTCTTC.

This clonotype was counted a few times. CDR3 nucleotides: TGCAGCGTTGGAGTAGCGGGGGGTTCCACCGGGGAGCTGTTTTTT. The encoded protein is CSVGVAGGSTGELFF. This chain connects TRBV29-1 to TRBJ2-2; 10 bases agree with TRBD2. In germline, CDR1 is SQVTM, CDR2 ANQGSEA. V lost 4 bases, J lost 4 bases, and 6 bases stayed unmatched. The CDR3 has 15 amino acids.

This clonotype was observed a handful of times. V and J are TRBV5-1 and TRBJ2-2, with TRBD2 matching over 7 bases. Germline V gene sequence: CDR1 SGHRS, CDR2 YFSETQ. The CDR3 has 16 amino acids. The junction had 14 bases not matched to a gene; V was cut back by 10 bases and J by 2 bases. The chain's CDR3 is CASKGRGSVNTGELFF. The CDR3 DNA reads as TGCGCCTCGAAAGGGAGGGGCTCTGTCAACACCGGGGAGCTGTTTTTT.

The chain links TRBV3-1 to TRBJ2-3; D unresolved. There are 15 residues in the CDR3. Trimming left V 4 bases short and J 10 bases short, with 21 bases between. Germline V gene sequence: CDR1 LGHDT, CDR2 YNNKEL (reference sequence). CDR3 nucleotide sequence: TGTGCCAGCAGCCTCAGTGGTACCTCAACAATACCGCAGTATTTT. Amino acids: CASSLSGTSTIPQYF.

CDR3 nucleotide sequence: TGCGCCAGCAGCCGCTTTGGGATCTCCTACGAGCAGTACTTC. Translated: CASSRFGISYEQYF. The chain uses TRBV4-1 and TRBJ2-7; D not resolved. Looked up from germline, CDR1 is MGHRA and CDR2 is YSYEKL. The V gene lost 4 bases and the J gene lost 0 bases, with 10 bases spanning the gap. The CDR3 consists of 14 residues.

CDR3 sequence: CASSRGQYNEQFF. CDR3 bases: TGTGCCAGCAGCCGTGGACAGTACAATGAGCAGTTCTTC. The chain uses TRBV12-3 or TRBV12-4 and TRBJ2-1, with D perhaps matching TRBD1 (6 bases). The V and J ends lost 6 bases and 4 bases respectively, with 10 bases between them. The CDR3 is 13 amino acids.